The clone carrying this T cell receptor (beta chain) was counted only a few times. The target antigen is unknown. TCRdb processed the 5' RACE reads anew with MiXCR; each CDR3 protein has one entry. The sample comprises about 560,000 distinct CDR3 sequences, 20% to 25% of which are singletons, and approximately 8.4% rests with the top ten. The data were taken from a study of T-cell memory formation after mild COVID-19. Study findings and constraints: Among contracting clones, CD4+ were mainly CM/EM and CD8+ enriched in EMRA.

The junction had 9 bases not matched to a gene; V was cut back by 7 bases and J by 2 bases. The CDR3 has 18 amino acids. The chain recombines TRBV12-3 or TRBV12-4 with TRBJ2-3; 16 bases agree with TRBD2. Sequenced material: PBMCs or a T cell subset sorted from them (not recorded which). The TCR sequence derives from an adult woman who had mild COVID-19 (a few samples of this study predate the infection). Cell type and time point are not known. The CDR3 loop is CASTPRGLAGGITDTQYF. The CDR3 bases are TGTGCCAGCACCCCAAGGGGACTAGCGGGAGGGATCACAGATACGCAGTATTTT.